A selection of T cell receptor beta chains follows, all from one sample in a study of beta chain features in type 1 diabetes. This table comes from immunoSEQ multiplex PCR, and its TCRdb copy is limited to in-frame clones, with some not included. Here the sample spans about 270,000 clones, roughly an eighth being singletons. The sample consisted of naive CD4+ T cells from blood. These receptors all stem from a young man with type 1 diabetes. Each CDR3 is given with its conserved first and last residue. The order of the fields is J gene, V gene, D gene, clone size, CDR3 protein, CDR3 DNA. The D gene is left open where the match is weak. Rows give clone size only sometimes, using once, few, many, or a class for an expanded clone.

J gene: TRBJ2-3
V gene: TRBV7-2
D gene: NA
clone size: few
CDR3 protein: CASSLGPDTQYF
CDR3 DNA: TGTGCCAGCAGCTTAGGGCCAGATACGCAGTATTTT

J gene: TRBJ2-5
V gene: TRBV15
D gene: TRBD1
clone size: NA
CDR3 protein: CATSREPGQGARETQYF
CDR3 DNA: TGTGCCACCAGCAGAGAACCGGGACAGGGGGCGAGGGAGACCCAGTACTTC

J gene: TRBJ2-7
V gene: TRBV20-1
D gene: NA
clone size: NA
CDR3 protein: CSAAGPYEQYF
CDR3 DNA: TGCAGTGCCGCGGGCCCCTACGAGCAGTACTTC

J gene: TRBJ2-5
V gene: TRBV5-4
D gene: TRBD1
clone size: NA
CDR3 protein: CASSSITGGGETQYF
CDR3 DNA: TGTGCCAGCAGCTCCATAACAGGGGGCGGGGAGACCCAGTACTTC

J gene: TRBJ1-1
V gene: TRBV5-5
D gene: TRBD1
clone size: NA
CDR3 protein: CASSLAGGALNTEAFF
CDR3 DNA: TGTGCCAGCAGCTTGGCAGGGGGAGCACTGAACACTGAAGCTTTCTTT

J gene: TRBJ1-1
V gene: TRBV7-2
D gene: NA
clone size: few
CDR3 protein: CASSSPPAGQWEAFF
CDR3 DNA: TGTGCCAGCAGCTCCCCCCCTGCGGGCCAGTGGGAAGCTTTCTTT

J gene: TRBJ2-1
V gene: TRBV2
D gene: TRBD2
clone size: few
CDR3 protein: CASSTRGLANEQFF
CDR3 DNA: TGTGCCAGCAGTACCCGAGGACTAGCCAATGAGCAGTTCTTC

J gene: TRBJ2-2
V gene: TRBV18
D gene: NA
clone size: NA
CDR3 protein: CASSPGRTRATGELFF
CDR3 DNA: TGTGCCAGCTCACCGGGAAGAACTAGGGCCACCGGGGAGCTGTTTTTT

J gene: TRBJ1-1
V gene: TRBV11-3
D gene: NA
clone size: NA
CDR3 protein: CASSAGLDTEAFF
CDR3 DNA: TGTGCCAGCAGCGCAGGGCTAGACACTGAAGCTTTCTTT

J gene: TRBJ2-2
V gene: TRBV15
D gene: TRBD1
clone size: once
CDR3 protein: CATSREDRGNTGELFF
CDR3 DNA: TGTGCCACCAGCAGGGAGGACAGGGGGAACACCGGGGAGCTGTTTTTT

J gene: TRBJ2-3
V gene: TRBV9
D gene: NA
clone size: NA
CDR3 protein: CASSEGTDTQYF
CDR3 DNA: TGTGCCAGCAGCGAGGGGACAGATACGCAGTATTTT

J gene: TRBJ2-3
V gene: TRBV9
D gene: NA
clone size: few
CDR3 protein: CASSSRTSTDTQYF
CDR3 DNA: TGTGCCAGCAGCTCTCGGACTAGCACAGATACGCAGTATTTT

J gene: TRBJ2-1
V gene: TRBV30
D gene: TRBD2
clone size: NA
CDR3 protein: CAWSKLAGSYNEQFF
CDR3 DNA: TGTGCCTGGAGTAAACTAGCGGGATCTTACAATGAGCAGTTCTTC

J gene: TRBJ1-1
V gene: TRBV11-2
D gene: TRBD1
clone size: few
CDR3 protein: CASSPGTGRTEAFF
CDR3 DNA: TGTGCCAGCAGCCCCGGGACAGGGAGGACTGAAGCTTTCTTT

J gene: TRBJ1-5
V gene: TRBV5-1
D gene: TRBD1
clone size: NA
CDR3 protein: CASSLVGGGQPQHF
CDR3 DNA: TGCGCCAGCAGCTTGGTAGGGGGCGGTCAGCCCCAGCATTTT

J gene: TRBJ2-7
V gene: TRBV5-1
D gene: TRBD2
clone size: few
CDR3 protein: CASTPSGSTYEQYF
CDR3 DNA: TGCGCCAGCACCCCTAGCGGGTCGACCTACGAGCAGTACTTC

J gene: TRBJ2-1
V gene: TRBV29-1
D gene: NA
clone size: few
CDR3 protein: CSVERVWGVGGNEQFF
CDR3 DNA: TGCAGCGTTGAAAGGGTTTGGGGGGTCGGTGGCAATGAGCAGTTCTTC

J gene: TRBJ1-4
V gene: TRBV5-1
D gene: TRBD1
clone size: NA
CDR3 protein: CASSWGTGATNEKLFF
CDR3 DNA: TGCGCCAGCAGCTGGGGGACAGGGGCAACTAATGAAAAACTGTTTTTT

J gene: TRBJ2-4
V gene: TRBV19
D gene: TRBD2
clone size: NA
CDR3 protein: CASSIGGSAKNIQYF
CDR3 DNA: TGTGCCAGTAGTATAGGCGGGAGCGCCAAAAACATTCAGTACTTC

J gene: TRBJ2-3
V gene: TRBV28
D gene: NA
clone size: few
CDR3 protein: CASSSVADTQYF
CDR3 DNA: TGTGCCAGCAGTTCCGTAGCAGATACGCAGTATTTT

J gene: TRBJ2-3
V gene: TRBV5-1
D gene: NA
clone size: few
CDR3 protein: CASISGLSADTQYF
CDR3 DNA: TGCGCCAGCATCTCGGGACTTTCCGCAGATACGCAGTATTTT

J gene: TRBJ1-1
V gene: TRBV18
D gene: NA
clone size: NA
CDR3 protein: CASSVPPGLVNTEAFF
CDR3 DNA: TGTGCCAGCTCGGTCCCACCAGGGTTGGTGAACACTGAAGCTTTCTTT

J gene: TRBJ1-2
V gene: TRBV25-1
D gene: NA
clone size: NA
CDR3 protein: CASSDQGINYGYTF
CDR3 DNA: TGTGCCAGCAGTGATCAGGGGATTAACTATGGCTACACCTTC

J gene: TRBJ1-5
V gene: TRBV7-2
D gene: TRBD1
clone size: few
CDR3 protein: CASRQGQGDQPQHF
CDR3 DNA: TGTGCCAGCAGGCAGGGACAGGGGGATCAGCCCCAGCATTTT

J gene: TRBJ1-2
V gene: TRBV7-9
D gene: NA
clone size: few
CDR3 protein: CASSLVLAAGYTF
CDR3 DNA: TGTGCCAGCAGCTTAGTCCTTGCGGCAGGCTACACCTTC

J gene: TRBJ1-1
V gene: TRBV5-1
D gene: NA
clone size: few
CDR3 protein: CASSPENWNTEAFF
CDR3 DNA: TGCGCCAGCAGCCCCGAGAATTGGAACACTGAAGCTTTCTTT

J gene: TRBJ2-7
V gene: TRBV18
D gene: TRBD1
clone size: few
CDR3 protein: CASSPPGTGPTYEQYF
CDR3 DNA: TGTGCCAGCTCACCTCCTGGGACAGGGCCGACCTACGAGCAGTACTTC

J gene: TRBJ1-1
V gene: TRBV4-2
D gene: NA
clone size: few
CDR3 protein: CASRAGYIFPTEAFF
CDR3 DNA: TGTGCCAGCAGGGCGGGTTATATCTTTCCCACTGAAGCTTTCTTT

J gene: TRBJ1-5
V gene: TRBV15
D gene: NA
clone size: NA
CDR3 protein: CATSRDSGNNQPQHF
CDR3 DNA: TGTGCCACCAGCAGAGATTCAGGGAACAATCAGCCCCAGCATTTT

J gene: TRBJ2-5
V gene: TRBV19
D gene: TRBD1
clone size: NA
CDR3 protein: CASSRYGTVYQETQYF
CDR3 DNA: TGTGCCAGTAGTCGCTATGGGACAGTGTACCAAGAGACCCAGTACTTC

J gene: TRBJ2-2
V gene: TRBV19
D gene: NA
clone size: NA
CDR3 protein: CASSGPWNTGELFF
CDR3 DNA: TGTGCCAGTAGTGGGCCCTGGAACACCGGGGAGCTGTTTTTT

J gene: TRBJ2-7
V gene: TRBV2
D gene: NA
clone size: few
CDR3 protein: CASSDIASYEQYF
CDR3 DNA: TGTGCCAGCAGTGATATAGCTTCCTACGAGCAGTACTTC

J gene: TRBJ2-7
V gene: TRBV7-9
D gene: TRBD2
clone size: NA
CDR3 protein: CASSRISSGSGEQYF
CDR3 DNA: TGTGCCAGCAGCCGAATTTCTAGCGGGAGTGGGGAGCAGTACTTC

J gene: TRBJ2-3
V gene: TRBV20-1
D gene: NA
clone size: NA
CDR3 protein: CSARDNEVRYF
CDR3 DNA: TGCAGTGCTAGAGATAACGAGGTTCGGTATTTT

J gene: TRBJ1-1
V gene: TRBV2
D gene: TRBD1
clone size: few
CDR3 protein: CASRWTGSDTEAFF
CDR3 DNA: TGTGCCAGCAGATGGACAGGTTCAGACACTGAAGCTTTCTTT

J gene: TRBJ1-2
V gene: TRBV6-5
D gene: NA
clone size: few
CDR3 protein: CASSYSNRVDYGYTF
CDR3 DNA: TGTGCCAGCAGTTACTCTAACAGGGTGGACTATGGCTACACCTTC

J gene: TRBJ2-7
V gene: TRBV7-2
D gene: TRBD2
clone size: few
CDR3 protein: CASSKDSGRTYEQYF
CDR3 DNA: TGTGCCAGCAGCAAGGATAGCGGGAGGACCTACGAGCAGTACTTC

J gene: TRBJ2-7
V gene: TRBV4-2
D gene: NA
clone size: NA
CDR3 protein: CASSPAVGEYEQYF
CDR3 DNA: TGTGCCAGCAGCCCCGCGGTCGGTGAGTACGAGCAGTACTTC

J gene: TRBJ2-2
V gene: TRBV9
D gene: TRBD1
clone size: NA
CDR3 protein: CASSVLQGPNTGELFF
CDR3 DNA: TGTGCCAGCAGCGTCTTACAGGGGCCGAACACCGGGGAGCTGTTTTTT

J gene: TRBJ2-2
V gene: TRBV7-3
D gene: NA
clone size: NA
CDR3 protein: CASSPGGTTATGELFF
CDR3 DNA: TGTGCCAGCAGCCCAGGGGGGACCACCGCCACCGGGGAGCTGTTTTTT

J gene: TRBJ1-1
V gene: TRBV2
D gene: NA
clone size: NA
CDR3 protein: CARTADRNTEAFF
CDR3 DNA: TGTGCCAGAACCGCCGACAGGAACACTGAAGCTTTCTTT

J gene: TRBJ1-4
V gene: TRBV18
D gene: NA
clone size: few
CDR3 protein: CASSPRAPGYEKLFF
CDR3 DNA: TGTGCCAGCTCACCTCGGGCACCGGGATACGAAAAACTGTTTTTT

J gene: TRBJ2-1
V gene: TRBV5-1
D gene: TRBD2
clone size: NA
CDR3 protein: CASSSQSSGSYNEQFF
CDR3 DNA: TGCGCCAGCAGCTCGCAATCTAGCGGCTCCTACAATGAGCAGTTCTTC

J gene: TRBJ1-1
V gene: TRBV27
D gene: TRBD1
clone size: NA
CDR3 protein: CASSSQTGRWTEAFF
CDR3 DNA: TGTGCCAGCAGTTCCCAGACAGGGCGGTGGACTGAAGCTTTCTTT

J gene: TRBJ1-2
V gene: TRBV29-1
D gene: TRBD1
clone size: NA
CDR3 protein: CSGKSGQGIFGYTF
CDR3 DNA: TGCAGTGGCAAGTCGGGACAGGGCATATTCGGCTACACCTTC

J gene: TRBJ2-7
V gene: TRBV11-2
D gene: TRBD2
clone size: NA
CDR3 protein: CASSPRRTSGVYEQYF
CDR3 DNA: TGTGCCAGCAGCCCCCGTAGGACGAGCGGGGTCTACGAGCAGTACTTC

J gene: TRBJ2-1
V gene: TRBV7-3
D gene: TRBD2
clone size: NA
CDR3 protein: CASSLTGGPEYEQFF
CDR3 DNA: TGTGCCAGCAGCTTAACGGGAGGGCCGGAATATGAGCAGTTCTTC

J gene: TRBJ2-7
V gene: TRBV14
D gene: TRBD1
clone size: few
CDR3 protein: CASSPGDRGKVWQYF
CDR3 DNA: TGTGCCAGCAGCCCGGGGGACAGGGGGAAGGTTTGGCAGTACTTC

J gene: TRBJ2-5
V gene: TRBV30
D gene: NA
clone size: few
CDR3 protein: CAWSPVGASGETQYF
CDR3 DNA: TGTGCCTGGAGTCCTGTGGGGGCTAGCGGAGAGACCCAGTACTTC

J gene: TRBJ2-7
V gene: TRBV21-1
D gene: NA
clone size: NA
CDR3 protein: CASSARGSYEQYF
CDR3 DNA: TGTGCCAGCAGCGCTCGGGGGTCCTACGAGCAGTACTTC

J gene: TRBJ2-5
V gene: TRBV29-1
D gene: NA
clone size: many
CDR3 protein: CSVHRVPETQYF
CDR3 DNA: TGCAGCGTTCACAGGGTTCCGGAGACCCAGTACTTC

J gene: TRBJ2-7
V gene: TRBV28
D gene: TRBD2
clone size: few
CDR3 protein: CASSFPPLPGLAGREQYF
CDR3 DNA: TGTGCCAGCAGTTTCCCCCCTCTACCGGGACTAGCGGGACGGGAGCAGTACTTC

J gene: TRBJ2-5
V gene: TRBV4-3
D gene: NA
clone size: few
CDR3 protein: CASSQDLYQETQYF
CDR3 DNA: TGCGCCAGCAGCCAAGATCTATACCAAGAGACCCAGTACTTC